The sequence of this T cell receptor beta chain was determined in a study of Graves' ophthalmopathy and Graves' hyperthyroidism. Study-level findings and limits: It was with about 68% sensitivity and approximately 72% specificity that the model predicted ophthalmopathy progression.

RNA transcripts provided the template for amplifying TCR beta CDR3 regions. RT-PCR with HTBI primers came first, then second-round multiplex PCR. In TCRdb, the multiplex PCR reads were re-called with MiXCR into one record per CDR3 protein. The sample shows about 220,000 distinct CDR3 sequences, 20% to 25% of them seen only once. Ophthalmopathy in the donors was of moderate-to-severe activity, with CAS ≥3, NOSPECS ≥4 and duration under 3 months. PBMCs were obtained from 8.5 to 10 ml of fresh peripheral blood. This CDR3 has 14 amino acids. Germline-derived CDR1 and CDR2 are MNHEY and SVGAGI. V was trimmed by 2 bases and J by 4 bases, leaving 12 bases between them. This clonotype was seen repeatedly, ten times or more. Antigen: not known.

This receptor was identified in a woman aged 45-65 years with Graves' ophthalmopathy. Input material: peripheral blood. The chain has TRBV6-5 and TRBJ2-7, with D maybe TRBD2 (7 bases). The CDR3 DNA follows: TGTGCCAGCAGTTACAGTAGGGGGGGTTACGAGCAGTACTTC. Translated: CASSYSRGGYEQYF.